Sequencing of this T cell receptor (beta chain) was carried out in a study of blood T cell repertoires in COVID-19 (dated by TCRdb to 2020 to 2021). Notes on the research overall: Samples from collaborators originated in the United States, Italy and Spain and spanned both the acute and convalescent phases of COVID-19. The prospective study material was composed of cDNA or gDNA derived from T cells, B-cell-depleted T cells, or PBMCs. Where HLA class I and class II types were available, the types were taken from metadata supplied by the sample provider, not from assay-based typing. Samples were obtained from the ongoing ImmuneRACE study (first 160 participants) and from over 1,000 subjects provided by 6 global collaborators. The repertoires were released in a freely available public database meant as a resource for research on the immune response to SARS-CoV-2. Deeply sampled blood TCRbeta repertoires from subjects exposed to, actively infected with, or recovered from COVID-19 were included in the dataset. The sample metadata nearly always contained a de-identified subject ID, COVID-19 status, age in years and sex.

What the study reported, not specific to this receptor: Clinical and demographic metadata were provided uncurated, with the amount varying by source and participant.

In Seattle, one collaborating source enrolled patients while the infection was active and tracked those patients longitudinally over the course of disease. Each collaborating institution followed its own protocols to collect whole blood in K2EDTA tubes. For TCRbeta analysis, collaborators shipped samples in one of three forms: frozen whole blood, isolated PBMCs, or DNA extracted from either of those sample types. As to this clone: Its antigen remains unidentified. No much larger clone is present one base from it, and per-base qualities are unavailable.

From the germline V gene, CDR1 is MDHEN and CDR2 is SYDVKM. The CDR3 sequence holds 15 residues, the cysteine and phenylalanine included. Just the 45-base CDR3 DNA is kept, in frame starting at base 1. Trimming takes 2 bases off V and 5 bases off J; junction bases not matched to a gene: 5. TCRbeta CDR3 regions were amplified from genomic DNA using the immunoSEQ Assay, a bias-controlled multiplex PCR. On the authors' methods: Within the assay, amplification of reference gene primers was used to estimate how many nucleated cells each sample contained. Sequence reads were collapsed and filtered to measure the absolute abundance of every unique TCRbeta CDR3 rearrangement. For each sample, productive Simpson clonality was calculated as the square root of Simpson's diversity index over productive rearrangements. TCRdb retrieved this table from immuneACCESS and kept in-frame rearrangements only. Not all clones are present; in checked studies, unresolved V genes account for under half, and no reason is known for the remainder. Clone size and V and J calls were adopted from that table, with D and trimming inferred from the DNA. Recorded for this sample are 200,000 or so clones; around four fifths of them occurred a single time. The ten largest clonotypes hold approximately 10% of the sample.

The sequenced sample consisted of peripheral blood. The chain joins TRBV28 to TRBJ1-4, and 7 junction bases match TRBD1. The receptor comes from a woman aged 80 or over with COVID-19, enrolled during active disease. The encoded CDR3 is CASSLGDRANEKLFF. Here is the DNA: TGTGCCAGCAGTTTAGGTGACAGGGCAAATGAAAAACTGTTTTTT.